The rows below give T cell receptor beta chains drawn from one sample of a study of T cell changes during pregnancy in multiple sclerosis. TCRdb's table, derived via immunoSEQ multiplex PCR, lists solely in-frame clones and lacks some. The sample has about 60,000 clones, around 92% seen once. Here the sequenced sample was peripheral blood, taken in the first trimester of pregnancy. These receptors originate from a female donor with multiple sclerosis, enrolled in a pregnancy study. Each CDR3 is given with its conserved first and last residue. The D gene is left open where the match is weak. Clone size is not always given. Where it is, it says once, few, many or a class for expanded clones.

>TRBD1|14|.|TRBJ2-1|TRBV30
CAWSVSRGPWEQFF
TGTGCCTGGAGTGTAAGCAGGGGGCCTTGGGAGCAGTTCTTC
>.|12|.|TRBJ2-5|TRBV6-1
CASSGTSETQYF
TGTGCCAGCAGTGGAACATCGGAGACCCAGTACTTC
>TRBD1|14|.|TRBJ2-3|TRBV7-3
CASSQGASTDTQYF
TGTGCCAGCAGCCAGGGGGCTAGCACAGATACGCAGTATTTT
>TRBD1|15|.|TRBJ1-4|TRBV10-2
CASSDQGQVNEKLFF
TGCGCCAGCAGTGATCAGGGACAGGTCAATGAAAAACTGTTTTTT
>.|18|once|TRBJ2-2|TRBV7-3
CASSLRPLPRLGTGELFF
TGTGCCAGCAGCTTACGCCCACTACCACGATTGGGCACCGGGGAGCTGTTTTTT
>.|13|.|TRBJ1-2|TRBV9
CASSVGPTRGYTF
TGTGCCAGCAGCGTAGGACCCACTAGGGGCTACACCTTC
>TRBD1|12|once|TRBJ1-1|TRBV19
CASSTRTGRAFF
TGTGCCAGTAGTACCCGGACAGGTCGAGCTTTCTTT
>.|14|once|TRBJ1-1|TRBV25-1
CATSFIGANTEAFF
TGTGCCACCTCTTTTATAGGAGCGAACACTGAAGCTTTCTTT
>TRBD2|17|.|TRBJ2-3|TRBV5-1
CASSQRGGGINTDTQYF
TGCGCCAGCAGCCAGCGGGGGGGCGGAATAAACACAGATACGCAGTATTTT
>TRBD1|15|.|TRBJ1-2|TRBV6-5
CASSRLKTGTYGYTF
TGTGCCAGCAGCAGACTGAAGACAGGGACCTATGGCTACACCTTC